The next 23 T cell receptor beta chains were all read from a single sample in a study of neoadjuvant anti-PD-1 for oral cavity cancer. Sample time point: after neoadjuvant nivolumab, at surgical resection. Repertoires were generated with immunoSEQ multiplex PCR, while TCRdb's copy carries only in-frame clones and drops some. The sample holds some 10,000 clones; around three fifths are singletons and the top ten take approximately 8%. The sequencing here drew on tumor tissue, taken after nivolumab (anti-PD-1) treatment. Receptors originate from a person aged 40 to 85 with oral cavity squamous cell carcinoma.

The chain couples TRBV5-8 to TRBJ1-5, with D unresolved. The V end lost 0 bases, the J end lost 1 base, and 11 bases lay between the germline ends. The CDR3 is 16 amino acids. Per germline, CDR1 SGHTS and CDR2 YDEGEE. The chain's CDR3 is CASSLVVPGSNQPQHF. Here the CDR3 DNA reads TGTGCCAGCAGCTTGGTGGTTCCGGGGAGCAATCAGCCCCAGCATTTT.

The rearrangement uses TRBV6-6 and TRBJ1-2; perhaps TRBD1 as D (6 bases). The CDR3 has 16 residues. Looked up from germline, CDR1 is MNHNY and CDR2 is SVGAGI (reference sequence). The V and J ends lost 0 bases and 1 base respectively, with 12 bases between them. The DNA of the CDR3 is TGTGCCAGCAGTTACTCGAGATTGGACAGTAACTATGGCTACACCTTC. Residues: CASSYSRLDSNYGYTF.

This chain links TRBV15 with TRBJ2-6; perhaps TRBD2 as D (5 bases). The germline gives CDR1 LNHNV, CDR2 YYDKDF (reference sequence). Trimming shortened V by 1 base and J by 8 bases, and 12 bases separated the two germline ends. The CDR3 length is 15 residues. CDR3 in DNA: TGTGCCACCAGCAGAGGAGGGCTGAGTTCCAACGTCCTGACTTTC. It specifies CATSRGGLSSNVLTF.

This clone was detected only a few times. The CDR3 sequence: CASSPMGGIRSEAFF. In nucleotides, the CDR3 is TGTGCCAGCAGCCCCATGGGGGGTATAAGGAGTGAAGCTTTCTTT. The rearrangement links TRBV4-2 to TRBJ1-1; D perhaps matches TRBD1 (5 bases). The CDR3 has 15 residues. V was cut by 4 bases and J by 7 bases, with 19 bases left in between. The germline V gene encodes CDR1 LGHNA and CDR2 YNFKEQ.

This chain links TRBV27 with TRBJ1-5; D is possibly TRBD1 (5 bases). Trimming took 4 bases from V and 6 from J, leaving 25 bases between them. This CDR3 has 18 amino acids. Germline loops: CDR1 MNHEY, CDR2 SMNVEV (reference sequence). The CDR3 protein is CASSSLARGRSITQPQHF. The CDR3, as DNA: TGTGCCAGCAGTTCCCTGGCGAGGGGACGGAGCATTACTCAGCCCCAGCATTTT.

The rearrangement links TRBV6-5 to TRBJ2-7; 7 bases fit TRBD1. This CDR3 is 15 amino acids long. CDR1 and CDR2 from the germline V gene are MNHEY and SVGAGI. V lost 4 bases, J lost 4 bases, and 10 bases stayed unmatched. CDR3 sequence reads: CASSSPGQQKYEQYF. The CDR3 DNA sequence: TGTGCCAGCAGTTCCCCGGGACAGCAGAAGTACGAGCAGTACTTC.

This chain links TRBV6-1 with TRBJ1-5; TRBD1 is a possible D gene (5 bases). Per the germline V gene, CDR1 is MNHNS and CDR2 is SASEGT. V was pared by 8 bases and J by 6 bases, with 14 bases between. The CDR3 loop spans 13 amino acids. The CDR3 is CASVGTLTQPQHF. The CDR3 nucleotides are TGTGCCAGCGTGGGGACCCTTACTCAGCCCCAGCATTTT.

The CDR3 DNA is TGTGCCAGTAGTATAAGCTTGACGGTGGATACGCAGTATTTT. Its protein is CASSISLTVDTQYF. J is TRBJ2-3 and V is TRBV19; no reliable D call. V lost 2 bases and J 6 bases, leaving 12 bases between the germline ends. This CDR3 is built from 14 residues. CDR1 and CDR2 (germline): LNHDA, SQIVND (reference sequence).

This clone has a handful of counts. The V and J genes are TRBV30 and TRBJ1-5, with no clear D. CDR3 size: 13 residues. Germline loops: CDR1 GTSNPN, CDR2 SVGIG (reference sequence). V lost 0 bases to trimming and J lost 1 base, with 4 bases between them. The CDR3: CAWSVDSNQPQHF. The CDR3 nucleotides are TGTGCCTGGAGTGTAGACAGCAATCAGCCCCAGCATTTT.

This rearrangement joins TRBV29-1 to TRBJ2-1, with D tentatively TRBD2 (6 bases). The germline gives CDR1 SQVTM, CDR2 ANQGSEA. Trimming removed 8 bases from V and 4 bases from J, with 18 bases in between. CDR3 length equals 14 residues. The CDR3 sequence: CSSLEPAGYNEQFF. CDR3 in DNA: TGCAGCTCCTTGGAGCCGGCGGGGTACAATGAGCAGTTCTTC.

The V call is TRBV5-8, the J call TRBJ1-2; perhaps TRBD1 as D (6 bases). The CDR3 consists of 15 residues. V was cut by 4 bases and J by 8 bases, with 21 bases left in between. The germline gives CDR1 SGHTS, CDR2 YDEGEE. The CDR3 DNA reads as TGTGCCAGCAGCCCCCTCCCCGGGACAACTTCGGGCTACACCTTC. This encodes CASSPLPGTTSGYTF. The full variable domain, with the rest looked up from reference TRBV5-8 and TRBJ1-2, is EAGVTQSPTHLIKTRGQQATLRCSPISGHTSVYWYQQALGLGLQFLLWYDEGEERNRGNFPPRFSGRQFPNYSSELNVNALELEDSALYLCASSPLPGTTSGYTFGSGTRLTVV.

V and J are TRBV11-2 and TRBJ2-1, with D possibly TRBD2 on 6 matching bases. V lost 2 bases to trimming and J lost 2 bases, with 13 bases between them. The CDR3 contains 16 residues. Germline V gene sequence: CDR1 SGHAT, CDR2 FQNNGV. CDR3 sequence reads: CASSLNGGDAYNEQFF. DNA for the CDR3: TGTGCCAGCAGCTTAAATGGCGGGGATGCCTACAATGAGCAGTTCTTC.

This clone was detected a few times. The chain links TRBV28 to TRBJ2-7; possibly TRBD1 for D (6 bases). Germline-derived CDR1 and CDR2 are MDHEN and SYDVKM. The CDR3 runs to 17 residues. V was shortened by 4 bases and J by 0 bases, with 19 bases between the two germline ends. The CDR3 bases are TGTGCCAGCAGTTCTCCCCGAGGGACAAAGAGCTCCTACGAGCAGTACTTC. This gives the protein CASSSPRGTKSSYEQYF. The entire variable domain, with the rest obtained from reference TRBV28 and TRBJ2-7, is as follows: DVKVTQSSRYLVKRTGEKVFLECVQDMDHENMFWYRQDPGLGLRLIYFSYDVKMKEKGDIPEGYSVSREKKERFSLILESASTNQTSMYLCASSSPRGTKSSYEQYFGPGTRLTVT.

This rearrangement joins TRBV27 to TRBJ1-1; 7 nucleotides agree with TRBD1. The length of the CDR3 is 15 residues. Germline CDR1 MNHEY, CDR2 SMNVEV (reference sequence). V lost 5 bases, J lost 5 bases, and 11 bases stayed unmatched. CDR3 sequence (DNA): TGTGCCAGCAGTCACCCGGGGAGGGGGCTAACTGAAGCTTTCTTT. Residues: CASSHPGRGLTEAFF.

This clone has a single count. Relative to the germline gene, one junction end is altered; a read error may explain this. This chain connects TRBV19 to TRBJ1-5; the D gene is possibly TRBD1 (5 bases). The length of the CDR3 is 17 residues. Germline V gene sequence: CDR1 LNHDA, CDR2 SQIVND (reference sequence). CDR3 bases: TGTGCCAGTAGTCTAGACCAGAGGACAAATCGCAATCAGCCCCAGCATTTT. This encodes CASSLDQRTNRNQPQHF.

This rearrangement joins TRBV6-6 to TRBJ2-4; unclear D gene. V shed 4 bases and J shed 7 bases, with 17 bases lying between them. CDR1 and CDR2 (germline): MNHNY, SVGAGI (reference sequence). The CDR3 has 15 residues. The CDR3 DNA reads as TGTGCCAGCAGTTCGAAGGCCTCTTTAGGTAACATTCAGTACTTC. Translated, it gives CASSSKASLGNIQYF.

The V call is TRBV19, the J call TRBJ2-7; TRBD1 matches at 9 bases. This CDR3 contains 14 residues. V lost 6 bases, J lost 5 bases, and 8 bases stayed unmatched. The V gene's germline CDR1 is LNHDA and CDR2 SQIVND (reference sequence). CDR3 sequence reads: CASSLQGATNEQYF. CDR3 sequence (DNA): TGTGCCAGTAGCCTACAGGGGGCGACAAACGAGCAGTACTTC.

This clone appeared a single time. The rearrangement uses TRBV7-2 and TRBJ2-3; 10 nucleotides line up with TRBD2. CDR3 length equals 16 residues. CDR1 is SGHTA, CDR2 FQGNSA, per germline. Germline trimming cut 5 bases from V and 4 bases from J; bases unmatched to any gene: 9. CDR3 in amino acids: CASSRTSGETPDTQYF. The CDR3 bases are TGTGCCAGCAGCCGTACTAGCGGGGAAACACCAGATACGCAGTATTTT.

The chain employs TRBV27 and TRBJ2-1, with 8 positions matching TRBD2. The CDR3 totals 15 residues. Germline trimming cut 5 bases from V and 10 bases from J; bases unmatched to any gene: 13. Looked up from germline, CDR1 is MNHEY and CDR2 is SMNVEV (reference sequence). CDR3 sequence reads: CASSPPPAGVREQFF. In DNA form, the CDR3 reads TGTGCCAGCAGTCCCCCTCCAGCGGGGGTCAGGGAGCAGTTCTTC.

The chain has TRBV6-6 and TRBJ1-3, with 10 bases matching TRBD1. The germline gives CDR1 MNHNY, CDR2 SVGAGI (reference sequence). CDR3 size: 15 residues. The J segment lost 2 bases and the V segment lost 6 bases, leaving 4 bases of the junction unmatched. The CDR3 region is CASRTGTGAGNTIYF. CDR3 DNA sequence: TGTGCCAGCAGGACCGGGACAGGGGCTGGAAACACCATATATTTT.

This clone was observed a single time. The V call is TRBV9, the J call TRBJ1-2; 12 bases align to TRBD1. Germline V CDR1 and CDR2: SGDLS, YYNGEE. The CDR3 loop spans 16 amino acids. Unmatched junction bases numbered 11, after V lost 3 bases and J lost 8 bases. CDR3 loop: CASSATPGQGARGYTF. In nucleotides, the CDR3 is TGTGCCAGCAGCGCCACCCCGGGACAGGGGGCACGGGGCTACACCTTC. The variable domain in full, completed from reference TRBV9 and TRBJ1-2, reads DSGVTQTPKHLITATGQRVTLRCSPRSGDLSVYWYQQSLDQGLQFLIQYYNGEERAKGNILERFSAQQFPDLHSELNLSSLELGDSALYFCASSATPGQGARGYTFGSGTRLTVV.

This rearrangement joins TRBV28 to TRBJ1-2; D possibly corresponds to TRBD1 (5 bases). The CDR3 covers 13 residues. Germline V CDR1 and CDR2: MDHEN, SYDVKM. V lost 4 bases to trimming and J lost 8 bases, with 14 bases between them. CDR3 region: CASSSTDSRGYTF. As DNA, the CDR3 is TGTGCCAGCAGTTCCACAGACAGCAGGGGCTACACCTTC.

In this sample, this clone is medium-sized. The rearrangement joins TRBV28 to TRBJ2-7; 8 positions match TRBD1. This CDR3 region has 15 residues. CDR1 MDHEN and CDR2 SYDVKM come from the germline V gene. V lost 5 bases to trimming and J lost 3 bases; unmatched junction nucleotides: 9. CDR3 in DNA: TGTGCCAGCAGTAGGACAGGGTCCCTCTTCTACGAGCAGTACTTC. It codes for CASSRTGSLFYEQYF.